This T cell receptor beta chain came from a study of human T cells and chemical hapten exposure. Trimming left V 4 bases short and J 7 bases short, with 15 bases between. CDR1 is SGDLS, CDR2 YYNGEE, per germline. This CDR3 contains 15 residues. MiXCR was run by TCRdb on the RACE reads, yielding one entry per CDR3 protein. The sample carries some 89,000 distinct CDR3 sequences, about 10% recorded once. Time point here: patch test 2, 6 weeks after DPC sensitization. Described treatment: therapeutic diphenylcyclopropenone sensitization with weekly scalp DPC. The chain combines TRBV9 with TRBJ1-6; D unresolved. The sequencing here drew on whole blood, taken in connection with sensitization to the hapten diphenylcyclopropenone (DPC). The sequence was collected from a woman under 40 with alopecia areata. Some clones in this sample may be carry-over from other donors' samples. Here the CDR3 DNA reads TGTGCCAGCAGCCCCGAAGCGGGCCCGAATTCACCCCTCCACTTT. Translated: CASSPEAGPNSPLHF.